These 18 T cell receptor beta chains were sequenced from one sample in a study of cytomegalovirus exposure and HLA in healthy donors listed by TCRdb under 2017. The method behind the library was the immunoSEQ multiplex PCR assay. For the multiplex PCR, a mixture combining 60 forward primers for TCR Vbeta segments and 13 reverse primers for TCR Jbeta segments was used. TCRdb took this table from immuneACCESS and kept in-frame rearrangements with V and J called. Such tables lack part of the clones; where checked against another copy, unresolved V genes explain under half of the gap, and the rest is unexplained. The table for this sample lists about 210,000 clones; over 75% of them were counted only once. About a tenth of the sample is in the top ten clones. Sequenced: PBMCs. The receptors come from a woman aged 50 to 60 in good health and CMV-seropositive.

V and J are TRBV30 and TRBJ2-3, with TRBD2 matching 10 bases. Germline V gene sequence: CDR1 GTSNPN, CDR2 SVGIG (reference sequence). The CDR3 is 14 amino acids. V shed 5 bases and J 8 bases; nucleotides not matched to a gene: 10. The CDR3 nucleotides are TGTGCCTGGGTTAGCGGGGGGCCCGTTGGTACGCAGTATTTT. Translating it yields CAWVSGGPVGTQYF. The whole variable domain, filled in from reference TRBV30 and TRBJ2-3, reads SQTIHQWPATLVQPVGSPLSLECTVEGTSNPNLYWYRQAAGRGLQLLFYSVGIGQISSEVPQNLSASRPQDRQFILSSKKLLLSDSGFYLCAWVSGGPVGTQYFGPGTRLTVL.

The chain joins TRBV6-5 to TRBJ2-5; tentative D call: TRBD1 (5 bases). The J call may be faulty, since TRBJ2-7 better matches the DNA end. The CDR3 loop spans 13 amino acids. Per germline, CDR1 MNHEY and CDR2 SVGAGI. The DNA for the CDR3 is TGTGCCAGCAAGGGGCAGGGTCGCAACGAGCAGTACTTC. Its protein is CASKGQGRNEQYF.

In its sample, this clone was seen once. This sequence joins TRBV27 and TRBJ2-7; TRBD1 agrees at 9 bases. V lost 6 bases, J lost 5 bases, and 8 bases stayed unmatched. This CDR3 contains 14 residues. CDR1 MNHEY and CDR2 SMNVEV come from the germline V gene (reference sequence). CDR3 region: CASRKGQGDNEQYF. The DNA of the CDR3 is TGTGCCAGCAGGAAGGGACAGGGAGACAACGAGCAGTACTTC.

The rearrangement joins TRBV16 to TRBJ1-1, with TRBD1 matching over 10 bases. With V trimmed by 2 bases and J by 11 bases, 14 bases remained unmatched. The CDR3 consists of 16 residues. Germline values: CDR1 KGHSY, CDR2 FQNENV. CDR3 nucleotides: TGTGCCAGCAGCCAACCGGGACAGGGGTTGGTTCGTGAGGCTTTCTTT. Its protein is CASSQPGQGLVREAFF.

The rearrangement joins TRBV5-1 to TRBJ2-7; TRBD2 matches 14 bases. Germline CDR1 is SGHRS and CDR2 is YFSETQ. There are 14 residues in the CDR3. The ends lost 4 bases at V and 6 bases at J; junction bases unmatched: 3. The CDR3 here is CASSVGLAGAEQYF. The DNA of the CDR3 is TGCGCCAGCAGCGTGGGACTAGCGGGGGCCGAGCAGTACTTC.

This chain joins TRBV6-5 and TRBJ1-1; TRBD1 is a possible D gene (6 bases). The germline CDR1 and CDR2 sequences are MNHEY and SVGAGI. The CDR3 is made up of 14 amino acids. V lost 5 bases to trimming and J lost 2 bases, with 12 bases between them. CDR3 sequence reads: CASSRGGINTEAFF. The CDR3 nucleotides are TGTGCCAGCAGTCGAGGGGGAATAAACACTGAAGCTTTCTTT.

The chain uses TRBV6-5 and TRBJ2-3, with 11 nucleotides matching TRBD2. The trim removed 6 bases at V and 8 bases at J, leaving 7 bases unmatched. Germline V gene data show CDR1 as MNHEY and CDR2 as SVGAGI. The CDR3 has 14 residues. Here the CDR3 reads CASRLAGGGGTQYF. The CDR3 DNA reads as TGTGCCAGCAGGCTAGCGGGGGGAGGAGGTACGCAGTATTTT.

This sequence joins TRBV27 and TRBJ2-1; TRBD2 matches 7 bases. The CDR3 loop spans 15 amino acids. V dropped 1 base and J dropped 9; count of bases not matched to a gene: 9. Looked up from germline, CDR1 is MNHEY and CDR2 is SMNVEV (reference sequence). The CDR3 region has the DNA TGTGCCAGCAGTTTATTAGGACTAGAAAGTACTGAGCAGTTCTTC. Its protein product is CASSLLGLESTEQFF.

The chain recombines TRBV9 with TRBJ2-2; tentatively, D is TRBD1 (5 bases). The CDR3 sequence is 15 residues long. The germline V gene encodes CDR1 SGDLS and CDR2 YYNGEE. V was clipped by 4 bases and J by 1 base, with 11 bases between them. The CDR3 coding sequence is TGTGCCAGCAGCCCACAGGTCGGGAACACCGGGGAGCTGTTTTTT. Protein sequence: CASSPQVGNTGELFF.

As for this clone: At one end, the junction sequence differs from germline, possibly due to a read error. This sequence joins TRBV19 and TRBJ2-7, with D perhaps matching TRBD1 (5 bases). This CDR3 contains 13 residues. Germline values: CDR1 LNHDA, CDR2 SQIVND (reference sequence). The CDR3 spells CASSIGQLYERYF. For the CDR3, the DNA is TGTGCCAGTAGTATAGGACAGCTCTACGAGCGGTACTTC.

This clone was seen just once. The rearrangement uses TRBV28 and TRBJ1-2; the match to TRBD1 covers 7 bases. V was clipped by 5 bases and J by 8 bases; unmatched bases: 8. This CDR3 region has 13 residues. Germline CDR1 MDHEN, CDR2 SYDVKM. The CDR3 reads CASSPQGIGGYTF. The DNA for the CDR3 is TGTGCCAGCAGTCCACAGGGGATTGGGGGCTACACCTTC.

This clone was counted a single time. Other nucleotide sequences in the sample specify the same CDR3. The V and J genes are TRBV28 and TRBJ1-6; 11 bases agree with TRBD1. J was trimmed by 10 bases and V by 6 bases; bases with no gene match: 5. CDR1 and CDR2 from the germline V gene are MDHEN and SYDVKM. This CDR3 comprises 14 residues. CDR3 coding DNA: TGTGCCAGCAGCACCGGGACAGGGGGATCACCCCTCCACTTT. Protein product: CASSTGTGGSPLHF.

V and J are TRBV6-5 and TRBJ1-6, with TRBD1 matching over 9 bases. This CDR3 has 14 amino acids. Trimming cost V 0 bases and J 10 bases; bases outside gene matches: 1. Germline V gives CDR1 MNHEY, CDR2 SVGAGI. The CDR3 DNA is TGTGCCAGCAGTTACTCGGACAGGGGATCACCCCTCCACTTT. Its translation is CASSYSDRGSPLHF.

This chain uses TRBV28 with TRBJ2-7; possible D gene TRBD2, 5 bases. The CDR3 loop spans 12 amino acids. V dropped 4 bases and J dropped 6 bases, with 10 bases sitting between them. Germline-derived CDR1 and CDR2 are MDHEN and SYDVKM. In DNA form, the CDR3 reads TGTGCCAGCAGTTCACGGGGTCGCGAGCAGTACTTC. This translates into CASSSRGREQYF.

The V and J genes are TRBV5-1 and TRBJ1-2; 8 nucleotides match TRBD1. There are 15 residues in the CDR3. The trim removed 4 bases at V and 7 bases at J, leaving 12 bases unmatched. Germline V gene lookup returns CDR1 SGHRS and CDR2 YFSETQ. The CDR3 loop reads CASSTHSGGGGGYTF. The CDR3 nucleotides are TGCGCCAGCAGCACACACTCAGGGGGCGGCGGTGGCTACACCTTC.

In this sample, this clone turned up a few times. This rearrangement joins TRBV6-5 to TRBJ1-5; D call uncertain. In germline, CDR1 is MNHEY, CDR2 SVGAGI. Trimming removed 4 bases from V and 4 bases from J, with 8 bases in between. The CDR3 is 13 residues long. Here the CDR3 reads CASSFSRNQPQHF. In DNA, the CDR3 is TGTGCCAGCAGTTTTTCGAGAAATCAGCCCCAGCATTTT.

V and J are TRBV19 and TRBJ2-4; 7 nucleotides align to TRBD2. This CDR3 is 17 amino acids long. In germline, CDR1 is LNHDA, CDR2 SQIVND (reference sequence). V lost 1 base and J lost 1; bases outside the gene matches: 7. Here the CDR3 DNA reads TGTGCCAGTAGTATAGTTACAAGGGAGGGTGCCAAAAACATTCAGTACTTC. As protein: CASSIVTREGAKNIQYF.

The chain links TRBV30 to TRBJ1-2, with D uncertain. The CDR3 runs 13 residues. The V end lost 1 base, the J end lost 6 bases, and 12 bases lay between the germline ends. The germline V gene encodes CDR1 GTSNPN and CDR2 SVGIG (reference sequence). The CDR3 DNA sequence: TGTGCCTGGAGTGCCCAGACGAGGGATGGCTACACCTTC. It specifies CAWSAQTRDGYTF.